This paragraph covers one TCR beta chain sequence. This entry belongs to a study of blood T cell repertoires in COVID-19. In the study overall: Sources were T cells, B-cell-depleted T cells, or PBMCs; the material itself was cDNA or gDNA.

This CDR3 has 16 residues. Germline CDR1 SQVTM, CDR2 ANQGSEA. Trimming removed 4 bases from V and 0 bases from J; junction bases left unmatched: 11. Using immunoSEQ multiplex PCR, the repertoire was profiled, and TCRdb retains in-frame clones only, with some absent. The data show around 42,000 clones, 90% seen once. The V and J genes are TRBV29-1 and TRBJ1-1; 7 bases map to TRBD1. Sequenced input: peripheral blood. This receptor was taken from a man between 50 and 59 years old with active COVID-19. The CDR3 loop is CSVASPTGTLNTEAFF. The CDR3 bases are TGCAGCGTTGCATCTCCGACAGGGACCTTGAACACTGAAGCTTTCTTT.